The sequence of this T cell receptor (beta chain) was determined in a study of cytomegalovirus exposure and HLA in healthy donors. Study outcomes and limitations: Certain sequence variants were highly shared and formed a cluster, and this cluster was likely a sequencing artifact. On later analysis, the bulk of CMV-associated TCR beta chains appeared to be HLA-restricted. Listed as cytomegalovirus-associated were 164 TCR beta chains.

About this clone: Antigen unknown.

Trimming cost V 5 bases and J 2 bases; bases outside gene matches: 5. From germline, CDR1 is MNHEY and CDR2 SVGAGI. The CDR3 runs 15 residues. It was with 60 Vbeta and 13 Jbeta primers that the PCR ran. Sequencing used immunoSEQ multiplex PCR; TCRdb keeps in-frame clones, though not all of them. The table has about 110,000 clones, more than 75% seen once. This sequence joins TRBV6-5 and TRBJ2-7; 11 bases match TRBD1. The receptor was isolated from a woman in her fifties or sixties in good health and CMV-seropositive. The sequencing input was PBMCs. CDR3 coding DNA: TGTGCCAGCAGTCCGGGACAGGGGGTAACCTACGAGCAGTACTTC. Its protein product is CASSPGQGVTYEQYF.